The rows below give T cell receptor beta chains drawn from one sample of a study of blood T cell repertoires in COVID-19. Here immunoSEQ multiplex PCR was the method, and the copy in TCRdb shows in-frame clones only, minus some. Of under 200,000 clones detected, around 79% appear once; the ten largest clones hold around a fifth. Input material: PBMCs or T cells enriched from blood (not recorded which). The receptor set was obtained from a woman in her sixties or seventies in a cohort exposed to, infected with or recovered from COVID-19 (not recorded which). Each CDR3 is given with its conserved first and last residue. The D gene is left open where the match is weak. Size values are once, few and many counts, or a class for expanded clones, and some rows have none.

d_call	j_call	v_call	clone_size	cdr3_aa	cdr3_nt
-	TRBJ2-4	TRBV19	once	CASSPWGETKNIQYF	TGTGCCAGTAGCCCCTGGGGGGAAACCAAAAACATTCAGTACTTC
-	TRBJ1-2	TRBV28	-	CASNGGALWYGYTF	TGTGCCAGCAACGGGGGGGCGCTGTGGTATGGCTACACCTTC
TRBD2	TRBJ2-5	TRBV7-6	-	CASSHASGHQETQYF	TGTGCCAGCAGCCATGCTAGCGGGCACCAAGAGACCCAGTACTTC
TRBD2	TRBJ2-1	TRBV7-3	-	CASSLREGRYNEQFF	TGTGCCAGCAGCTTACGGGAGGGCCGATACAATGAGCAGTTCTTC
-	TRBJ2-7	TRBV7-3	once	CASSPAPGEYEQYF	TGTGCCAGCAGCCCCGCCCCAGGGGAATACGAGCAGTACTTC
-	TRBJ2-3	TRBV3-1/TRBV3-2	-	CASSQVRGDTQYF	TGTGCCAGCAGCCAAGTACGAGGAGATACGCAGTATTTT
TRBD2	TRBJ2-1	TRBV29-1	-	CSVEPLAGVHNEQFF	TGCAGCGTTGAACCACTAGCGGGAGTTCACAATGAGCAGTTCTTC
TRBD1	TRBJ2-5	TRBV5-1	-	CASSLAGQGGGETQYF	TGCGCCAGCAGCTTGGCGGGACAGGGAGGGGGAGAGACCCAGTACTTC
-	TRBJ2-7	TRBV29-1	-	CSVEDEDRTYEQYF	TGCAGCGTTGAAGATGAAGACAGGACCTACGAGCAGTACTTC
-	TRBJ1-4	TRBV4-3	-	CASSQVVGGLIKLFF	TGCGCCAGCAGCCAAGTTGTGGGGGGGCTGATAAAACTGTTTTTT
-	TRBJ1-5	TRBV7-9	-	CASSLFGSSNQPQHF	TGTGCCAGCAGCTTATTCGGGTCCAGCAATCAGCCCCAGCATTTT
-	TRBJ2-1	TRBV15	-	CATSRETAGWDEQFF	TGTGCCACCAGCAGAGAGACCGCGGGATGGGATGAGCAGTTCTTC
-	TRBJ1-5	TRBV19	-	CASSIIRGVVGNQPQHF	TGTGCCAGTAGTATTATACGCGGGGTGGTGGGGAATCAGCCCCAGCATTTT
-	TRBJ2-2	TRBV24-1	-	CATSDSGSANTGELFF	TGTGCCACCAGTGATTCGGGGTCGGCGAACACCGGGGAGCTGTTTTTT
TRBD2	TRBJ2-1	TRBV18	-	CASSPPSGSNEQFF	TGTGCCAGCTCACCACCTAGCGGGAGTAATGAGCAGTTCTTC
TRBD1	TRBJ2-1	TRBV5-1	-	CASSLVRGGDEQFF	TGCGCCAGCAGCTTGGTAAGAGGGGGCGATGAGCAGTTCTTC